The clone carrying this TCR beta chain came up many times. Template material for amplifying TCR beta CDR3 regions consisted of RNA transcripts. In the first-round RT-PCR of the TCR CDR3, the HTBI primer set was used. MiXCR, run by TCRdb on the multiplex PCR reads, gives a single entry per CDR3 protein. The table has approximately 600,000 distinct CDR3 sequences, 11% to 15% seen once. Trimming pared 3 bases from V and 11 bases from J, leaving 11 bases between. The CDR3 has 11 amino acids. In germline, CDR1 is SNHLY, CDR2 FYNNEI. The sample comes from a study of T cells in Graves' hyperthyroidism and ophthalmopathy.

The rearrangement uses TRBV2 and TRBJ2-7; D ambiguous. Sequencing used blood. This TCR derives from a woman under 30 with Graves' ophthalmopathy. This chain's CDR3 is CASSDLTKEYF. DNA of the CDR3: TGTGCCAGCAGTGATTTGACCAAGGAGTACTTC.